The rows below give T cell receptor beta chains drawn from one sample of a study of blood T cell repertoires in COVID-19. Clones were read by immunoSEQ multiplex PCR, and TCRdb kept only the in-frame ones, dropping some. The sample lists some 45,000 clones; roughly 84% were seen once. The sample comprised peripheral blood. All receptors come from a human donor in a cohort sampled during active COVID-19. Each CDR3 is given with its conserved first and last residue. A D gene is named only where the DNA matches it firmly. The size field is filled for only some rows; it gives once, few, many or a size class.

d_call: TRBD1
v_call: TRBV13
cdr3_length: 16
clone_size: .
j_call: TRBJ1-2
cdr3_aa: CASSPGTGKVERGYTF
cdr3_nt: TGTGCCAGCAGCCCGGGGACAGGGAAAGTGGAGCGTGGCTACACCTTC

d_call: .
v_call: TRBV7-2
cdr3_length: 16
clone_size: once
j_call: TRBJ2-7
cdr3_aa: CASRGGEQGEAYEQYF
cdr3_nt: TGTGCCAGCAGGGGGGGGGAACAGGGTGAAGCCTACGAGCAGTACTTC

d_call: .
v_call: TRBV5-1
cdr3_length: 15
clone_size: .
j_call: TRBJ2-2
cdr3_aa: CASSEQGEAAGELFF
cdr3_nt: TGCGCCAGCAGCGAACAGGGAGAGGCGGCCGGGGAGCTGTTTTTT

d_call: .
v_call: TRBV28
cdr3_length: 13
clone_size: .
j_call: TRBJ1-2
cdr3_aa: CASSLTGNYGYTF
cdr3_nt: TGTGCCAGCAGTTTAACGGGAAACTATGGCTACACCTTC

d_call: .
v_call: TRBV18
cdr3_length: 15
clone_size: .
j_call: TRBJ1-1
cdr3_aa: CASSPGSGMNTEAFF
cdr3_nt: TGTGCCAGCTCACCAGGGTCAGGAATGAACACTGAAGCTTTCTTT

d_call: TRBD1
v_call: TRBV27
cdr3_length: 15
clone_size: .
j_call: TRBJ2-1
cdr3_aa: CASSHPGTGGNEQFF
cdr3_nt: TGTGCCAGCAGTCACCCCGGGACAGGGGGCAATGAGCAGTTCTTC

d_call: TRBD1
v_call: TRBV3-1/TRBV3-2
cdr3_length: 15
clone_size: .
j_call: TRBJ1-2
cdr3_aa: CASSQDGTGDRGYTF
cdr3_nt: TGTGCCAGCAGCCAAGATGGGACAGGGGATCGTGGCTACACCTTC

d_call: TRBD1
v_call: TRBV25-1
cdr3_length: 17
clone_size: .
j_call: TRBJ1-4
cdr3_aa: CASSEGTGLPFNEKLFF
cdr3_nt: TGTGCCAGCAGTGAAGGGACAGGACTTCCTTTTAATGAAAAACTGTTTTTT

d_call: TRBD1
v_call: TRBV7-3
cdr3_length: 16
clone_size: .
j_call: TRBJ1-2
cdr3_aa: CASSLTGGQGADGYTF
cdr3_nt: TGTGCCAGCAGCTTAACTGGAGGACAGGGGGCGGATGGCTACACCTTC

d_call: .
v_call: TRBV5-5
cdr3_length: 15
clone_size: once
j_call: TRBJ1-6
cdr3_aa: CASSPGSPRNSPLHF
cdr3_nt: TGTGCCAGCAGCCCGGGGTCTCCTCGTAATTCACCCCTCCACTTT

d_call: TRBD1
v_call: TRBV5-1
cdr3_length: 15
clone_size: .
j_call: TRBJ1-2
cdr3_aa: CASSRDRGSNYGYTF
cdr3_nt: TGCGCCAGCAGCCGGGACAGGGGCAGTAACTATGGCTACACCTTC

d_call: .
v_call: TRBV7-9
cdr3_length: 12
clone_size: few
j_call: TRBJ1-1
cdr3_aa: CASSSQGTEAFF
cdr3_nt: TGTGCCAGCAGCTCCCAGGGCACTGAAGCTTTCTTT

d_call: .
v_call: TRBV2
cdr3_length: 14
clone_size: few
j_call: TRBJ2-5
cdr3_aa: CASSDSSGRETQYF
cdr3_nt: TGTGCCAGCAGTGATTCAAGCGGACGGGAGACCCAGTACTTC

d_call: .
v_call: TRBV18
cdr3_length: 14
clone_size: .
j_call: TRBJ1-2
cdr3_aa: CASSPAEKNYGYTF
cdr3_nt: TGTGCCAGCTCACCGGCGGAAAAGAACTATGGCTACACCTTC

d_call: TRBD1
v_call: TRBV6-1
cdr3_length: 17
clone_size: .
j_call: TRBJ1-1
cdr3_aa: CASREHRMGTGNTEAFF
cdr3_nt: TGTGCCAGCAGGGAACACAGGATGGGGACAGGGAACACTGAAGCTTTCTTT

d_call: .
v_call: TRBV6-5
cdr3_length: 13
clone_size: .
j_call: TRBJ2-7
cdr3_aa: CASSNRVFYEQYF
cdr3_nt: TGTGCCAGCAGCAACAGGGTTTTCTACGAGCAGTACTTC

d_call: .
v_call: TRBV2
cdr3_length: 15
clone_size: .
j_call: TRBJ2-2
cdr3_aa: CASRTRVSNTGELFF
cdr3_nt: TGTGCCAGCAGGACCAGGGTTTCGAACACCGGGGAGCTGTTTTTT

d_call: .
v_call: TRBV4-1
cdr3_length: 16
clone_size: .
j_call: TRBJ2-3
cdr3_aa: CASSQDWDWGADTQYF
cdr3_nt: TGCGCCAGCAGCCAAGATTGGGACTGGGGCGCAGATACGCAGTATTTT

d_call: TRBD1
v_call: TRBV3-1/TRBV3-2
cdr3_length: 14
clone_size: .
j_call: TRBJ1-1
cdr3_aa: CASSIGQADTEAFF
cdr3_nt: TGTGCCAGCAGCATCGGACAGGCGGACACTGAAGCTTTCTTT

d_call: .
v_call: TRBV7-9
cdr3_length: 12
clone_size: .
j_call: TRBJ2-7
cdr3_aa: CASSLQVAEQYF
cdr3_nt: TGTGCCAGCAGCCTACAGGTGGCCGAGCAGTACTTC

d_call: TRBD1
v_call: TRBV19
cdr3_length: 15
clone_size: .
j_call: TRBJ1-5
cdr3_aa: CASSQQGWRDQPQHF
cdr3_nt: TGTGCCAGTAGTCAACAGGGGTGGAGGGATCAGCCCCAGCATTTT

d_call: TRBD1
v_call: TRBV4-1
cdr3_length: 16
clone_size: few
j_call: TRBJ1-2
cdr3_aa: CASSPGTARRDYGYTF
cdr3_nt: TGCGCCAGCAGCCCCGGGACAGCTCGTAGGGACTATGGCTACACCTTC

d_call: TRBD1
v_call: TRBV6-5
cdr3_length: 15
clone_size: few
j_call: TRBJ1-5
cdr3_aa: CASSLGTGNNQPQHF
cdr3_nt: TGTGCCAGCAGCCTCGGGACAGGGAACAATCAGCCCCAGCATTTT

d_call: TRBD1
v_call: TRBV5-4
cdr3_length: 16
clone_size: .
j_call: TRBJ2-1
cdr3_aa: CASSLAGGTGSHEQFF
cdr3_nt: TGTGCCAGCAGCTTGGCGGGTGGGACAGGTAGCCATGAGCAGTTCTTC

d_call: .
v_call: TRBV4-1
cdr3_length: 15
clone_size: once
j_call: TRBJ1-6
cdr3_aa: CASSQDTGLISPLHF
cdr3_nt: TGCGCCAGCAGCCAAGATACAGGGTTGATTTCACCCCTCCACTTT

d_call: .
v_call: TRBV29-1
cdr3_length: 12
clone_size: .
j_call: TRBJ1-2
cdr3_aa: CSVSGREGGYTF
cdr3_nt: TGCAGCGTCAGTGGCAGGGAGGGCGGCTACACCTTC

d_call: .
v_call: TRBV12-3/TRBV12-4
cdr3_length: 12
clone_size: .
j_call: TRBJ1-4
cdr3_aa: CASSFSDEGLFF
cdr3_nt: TGTGCCAGCAGCTTCTCGGACGAGGGACTGTTTTTT

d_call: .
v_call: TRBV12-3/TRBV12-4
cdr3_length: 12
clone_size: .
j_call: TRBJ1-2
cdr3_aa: CASSPRVGGYTF
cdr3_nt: TGTGCCAGCAGTCCCCGGGTGGGTGGCTACACCTTC

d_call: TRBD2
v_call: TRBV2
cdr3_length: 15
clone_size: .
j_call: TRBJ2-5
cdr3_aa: CASVRLAGGGETQYF
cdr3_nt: TGTGCCAGCGTACGACTAGCGGGGGGCGGAGAGACCCAGTACTTC

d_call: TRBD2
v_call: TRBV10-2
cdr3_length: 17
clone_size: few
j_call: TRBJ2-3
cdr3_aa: CASREGLAGGPTDTQYF
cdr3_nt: TGCGCCAGCAGGGAGGGGCTAGCGGGGGGCCCCACAGATACGCAGTATTTT

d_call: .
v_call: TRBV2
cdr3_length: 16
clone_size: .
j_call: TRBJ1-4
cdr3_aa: CASSEARIRRNEKLFF
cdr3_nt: TGTGCCAGCAGTGAAGCGAGGATCAGAAGGAATGAAAAACTGTTTTTT

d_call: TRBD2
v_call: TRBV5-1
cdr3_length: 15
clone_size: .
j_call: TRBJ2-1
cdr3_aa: CASSSVLAVYNEQFF
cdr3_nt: TGCGCCAGCAGCTCGGTCCTAGCGGTATACAATGAGCAGTTCTTC

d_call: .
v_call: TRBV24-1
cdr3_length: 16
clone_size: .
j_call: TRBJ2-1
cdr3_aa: CATSDFEGSSYNEQFF
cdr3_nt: TGTGCCACCAGTGATTTTGAGGGTAGCTCCTACAATGAGCAGTTCTTC

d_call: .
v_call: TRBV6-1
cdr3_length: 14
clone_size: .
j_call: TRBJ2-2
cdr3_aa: CASSEAEAPGELFF
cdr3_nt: TGTGCCAGCAGTGAAGCTGAGGCTCCCGGGGAGCTGTTTTTT

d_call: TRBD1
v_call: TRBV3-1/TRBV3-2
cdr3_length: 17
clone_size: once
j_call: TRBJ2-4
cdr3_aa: CASSLRDRVWAKNIQYF
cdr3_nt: TGTGCCAGCAGCCTAAGAGACAGGGTTTGGGCCAAAAACATTCAGTACTTC

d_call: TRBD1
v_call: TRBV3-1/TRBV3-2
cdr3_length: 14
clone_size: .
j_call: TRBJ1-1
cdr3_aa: CASSRDRVNTEAFF
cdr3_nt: TGTGCCAGCAGCCGGGACAGGGTTAACACTGAAGCTTTCTTT

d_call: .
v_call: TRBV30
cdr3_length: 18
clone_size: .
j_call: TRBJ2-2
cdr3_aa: CAWSRQPMIQMNTGELFF
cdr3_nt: TGTGCCTGGTCCCGACAGCCAATGATCCAAATGAACACCGGGGAGCTGTTTTTT

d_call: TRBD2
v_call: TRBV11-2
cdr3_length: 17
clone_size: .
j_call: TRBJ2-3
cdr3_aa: CASRGAGGPSHTDTQYF
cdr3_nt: TGTGCCAGCAGGGGGGCGGGGGGCCCCAGCCACACAGATACGCAGTATTTT

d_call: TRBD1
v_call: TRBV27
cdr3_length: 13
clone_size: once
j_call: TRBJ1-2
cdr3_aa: CASSLTGRYGYTF
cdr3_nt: TGTGCCAGCAGTTTGACAGGGCGTTATGGCTACACCTTC

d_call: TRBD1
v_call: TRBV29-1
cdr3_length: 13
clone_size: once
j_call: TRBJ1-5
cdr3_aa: CSVLDRGNQPQHF
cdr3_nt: TGCAGCGTTTTGGACAGGGGGAATCAGCCCCAGCATTTT

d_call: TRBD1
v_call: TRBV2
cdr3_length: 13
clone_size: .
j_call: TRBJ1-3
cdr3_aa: CARTGDSGNTIYF
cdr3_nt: TGTGCCAGGACAGGGGACTCTGGAAACACCATATATTTT

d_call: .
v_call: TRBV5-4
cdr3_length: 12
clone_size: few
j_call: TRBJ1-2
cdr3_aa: CASSFSGAGHTF
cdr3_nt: TGTGCCAGCAGCTTTTCTGGGGCTGGGCACACCTTC

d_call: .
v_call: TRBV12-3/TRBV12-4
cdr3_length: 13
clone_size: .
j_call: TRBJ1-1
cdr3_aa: CASRPTGTTEAFF
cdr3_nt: TGTGCCAGCAGACCAACAGGGACCACTGAAGCTTTCTTT

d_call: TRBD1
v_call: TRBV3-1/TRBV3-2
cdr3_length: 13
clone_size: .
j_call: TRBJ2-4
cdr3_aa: CASRGQGGDIQYF
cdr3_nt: TGTGCCAGCAGAGGACAGGGGGGTGACATTCAGTACTTC

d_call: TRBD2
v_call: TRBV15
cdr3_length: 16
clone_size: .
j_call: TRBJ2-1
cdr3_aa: CATSRGFLAGGPKQFF
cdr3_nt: TGTGCCACCAGCAGAGGGTTTCTAGCGGGGGGGCCGAAGCAGTTCTTC

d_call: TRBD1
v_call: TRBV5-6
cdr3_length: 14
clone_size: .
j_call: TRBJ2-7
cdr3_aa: CASSLGQGPYEQYF
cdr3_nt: TGTGCCAGCAGCTTGGGACAGGGCCCCTACGAGCAGTACTTC

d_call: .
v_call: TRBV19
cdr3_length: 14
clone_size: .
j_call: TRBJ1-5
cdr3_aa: CASRDIISNQPQHF
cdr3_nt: TGTGCCAGCCGGGACATAATTAGCAATCAGCCCCAGCATTTT

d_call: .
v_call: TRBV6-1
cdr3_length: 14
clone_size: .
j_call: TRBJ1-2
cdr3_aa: CASSEPSGNYGYTF
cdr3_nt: TGTGCCAGCAGTGAGCCCTCGGGTAACTATGGCTACACCTTC

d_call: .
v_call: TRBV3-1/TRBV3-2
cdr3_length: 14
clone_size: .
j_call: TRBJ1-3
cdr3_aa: CASSQEGRLNTIYF
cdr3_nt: TGTGCCAGCAGCCAAGAGGGGCGACTAAACACCATATATTTT

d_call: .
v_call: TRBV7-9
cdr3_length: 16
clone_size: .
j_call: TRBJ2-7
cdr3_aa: CASSPGTHRIAYEQYF
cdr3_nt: TGTGCCAGCAGCCCTGGGACTCATAGAATCGCCTACGAGCAGTACTTC

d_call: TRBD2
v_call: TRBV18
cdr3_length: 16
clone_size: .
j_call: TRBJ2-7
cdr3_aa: CASSPRPSGGIDEQYF
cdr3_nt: TGTGCCAGCTCACCACGTCCTAGCGGGGGTATCGACGAGCAGTACTTC

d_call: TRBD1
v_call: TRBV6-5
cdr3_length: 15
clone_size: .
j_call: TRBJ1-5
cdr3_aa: CASRPTGGGNQPQHF
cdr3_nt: TGTGCCAGCAGACCTACAGGGGGCGGCAATCAGCCCCAGCATTTT

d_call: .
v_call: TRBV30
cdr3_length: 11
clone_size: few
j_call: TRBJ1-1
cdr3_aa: CAWAKNTEAFF
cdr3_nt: TGTGCCTGGGCCAAAAACACTGAAGCTTTCTTT

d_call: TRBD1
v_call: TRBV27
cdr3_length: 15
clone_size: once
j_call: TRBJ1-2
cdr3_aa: CASSLIGTAMEGYTF
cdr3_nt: TGTGCCAGCAGTTTAATCGGGACAGCCATGGAAGGCTACACCTTC

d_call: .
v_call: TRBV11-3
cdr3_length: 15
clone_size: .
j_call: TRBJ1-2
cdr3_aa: CASSSPGTLNYGYTF
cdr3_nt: TGTGCCAGCAGCTCTCCAGGTACCCTTAACTATGGCTACACCTTC

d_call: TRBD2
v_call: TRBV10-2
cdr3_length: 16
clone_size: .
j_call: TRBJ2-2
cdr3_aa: CASSQTGGANTGELFF
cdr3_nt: TGCGCCAGCAGTCAAACGGGGGGGGCGAACACCGGGGAGCTGTTTTTT

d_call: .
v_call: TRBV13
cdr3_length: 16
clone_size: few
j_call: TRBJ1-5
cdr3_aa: CASSRGKSSGNQPQHF
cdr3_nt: TGTGCCAGCAGCCGCGGTAAGAGTAGCGGCAATCAGCCCCAGCATTTT